This T cell receptor (beta chain) was observed in a study of blood T cell repertoires in COVID-19. Sequencing was performed with immunoSEQ multiplex PCR; in TCRdb, only in-frame clones are kept and a portion is missing. The sample comprises some 86,000 clones, approximately 90% of which are singletons, and 2.3% rests with the top ten. The germline V gene encodes CDR1 LGHNA and CDR2 YSLEER. This CDR3 comprises 18 residues. V gave up 0 bases and J gave up 7 bases; unmatched junction bases: 12. The sequenced material came from peripheral blood. This receptor was taken from a human donor with active COVID-19. The donor label of this sample is uncertain. The V and J genes are TRBV4-3 and TRBJ2-1; 10 nucleotides align to TRBD2. The chain's CDR3 is CASSQDALAGAPGNEQFF. The CDR3, as DNA: TGCGCCAGCAGCCAAGATGCCCTAGCGGGGGCTCCGGGGAATGAGCAGTTCTTC.